This entry lists 15 T cell receptor beta chains sequenced from one sample in a study of blood T cells in healthy people across ages (dated by TCRdb to between 2014 and 2016). Library prep was done by 5' RACE. Sequencing relied on an Illumina HiSeq 2500. A second about 7 to 12 cycle PCR used a sample-barcoded 5' primer and a J-beta primer mix. TCRdb reanalyzed the raw reads on its own, using fastp at Q25 for trimming and MiXCR for clone calling, and kept in-frame beta chains. Rows with one shared CDR3 protein collapse into an entry with the most common genes and DNA. The sample includes 1.5 million to 1.8 million distinct CDR3 sequences, with 40% to 45% observed a single time. The ten most abundant clones make up roughly 3.7% of the sample. Sequencing was performed on blood. The receptor source for this set is a woman younger than 35 in good health.

Concerning this clonotype: At one end, the junction sequence differs from germline, possibly due to a read error. The chain links TRBV11-3 to TRBJ2-5; TRBD2 matches at 13 bases. Germline V gene sequence: CDR1 SGHNT, CDR2 YENEEA. The CDR3 covers 16 residues. CDR3 region: CAGSLGLAGAQETQYF. The CDR3 nucleotides read TGTGCCGGCAGCTTAGGACTAGCGGGGGCACAAGAGACCCAGTACTTC.

This clonotype has at least ten counts. The chain combines TRBV12-3 or TRBV12-4 with TRBJ2-4, with 10 bases lining up with TRBD2. This CDR3 contains 15 residues. The trim removed 6 bases at V and 2 bases at J, leaving 4 bases unmatched. CDR3 region: CASRNSGGTKNIQYF. DNA of the CDR3: TGTGCCAGCAGGAATAGCGGGGGGACCAAAAACATTCAGTACTTC.

This clonotype appeared a few times. The chain joins TRBV11-2 to TRBJ2-1; the D gene could be TRBD1 or TRBD2 (5 bases each). Trimming removed 6 bases from V and 2 bases from J, with 17 bases in between. Germline V gene lookup returns CDR1 SGHAT and CDR2 FQNNGV. The CDR3 has 16 amino acids. The CDR3 DNA is TGTGCCAGCAGTTCCTCGGGGCACGCCCCCTACAATGAGCAGTTCTTC. Its protein is CASSSSGHAPYNEQFF.

This clonotype was seen a few times. Compared with germline, one end of the junction differs, possibly owing to a read error. This chain connects TRBV6-5 to TRBJ2-1; TRBD2 might be the D (6 bases). This CDR3 has 14 amino acids. In germline, CDR1 is MNHEY, CDR2 SVGAGI. In DNA, the CDR3 is TGTGCCAGCACTTACGGTGGAGGGATGAATGAGCAGTTCTTC. This codes for CASTYGGGMNEQFF.

This rearrangement joins TRBV7-9 to TRBJ2-1; D ambiguous. Germline CDR1 SEHNR, CDR2 FQNEAQ (reference sequence). V was clipped by 6 bases and J by 2 bases, with 14 bases between them. This CDR3 spans 15 amino acids. The CDR3: CASRRIGKAYNEQFF. CDR3 nucleotide sequence: TGTGCCAGCAGACGAATAGGGAAGGCCTACAATGAGCAGTTCTTC. Based on the CDR3 plus reference TRBV7-9 and TRBJ2-1, the full variable domain is DTGVSQNPRHKITKRGQNVTFRCDPISEHNRLYWYRQTLGQGPEFLTYFQNEAQLEKSRLLSDRFSAERPKGSFSTLEIQRTEQGDSAMYLCASRRIGKAYNEQFFGPGTRLTVL.

This clonotype came up a few times. The chain joins TRBV2 to TRBJ2-1; 10 nucleotides match TRBD2. Looked up from germline, CDR1 is SNHLY and CDR2 is FYNNEI. V gave up 7 bases and J gave up 11 bases; unmatched junction bases: 11. CDR3 size: 14 residues. CDR3 bases: TGTGCCAGCAACAAGCCGGGACTAGCGAATCAGCAGTTCTTC. Translating gives CASNKPGLANQQFF.

The chain employs TRBV12-5 and TRBJ1-4; D not resolved. Germline loops: CDR1 LGHNT, CDR2 FRNRAP. Trimming removed 1 base at V and 0 bases at J, with 12 bases between. The CDR3 is made up of 17 amino acids. CDR3 sequence: CASGLDPPGSTNEKLFF. CDR3 nucleotides: TGTGCTAGTGGTTTGGACCCCCCCGGTTCAACTAATGAAAAACTGTTTTTT.

The rearrangement links TRBV20-1 to TRBJ2-3; no firm D call. This CDR3 region has 14 residues. V was pared by 0 bases and J by 2 bases, with 9 bases between. In germline, CDR1 is DFQATT, CDR2 SNEGSKA (reference sequence). The CDR3 region has the DNA TGCAGTGCTAGAGATAAAAAATCCACAGATACGCAGTATTTT. It codes for CSARDKKSTDTQYF.

V and J are TRBV20-1 and TRBJ2-7; 11 bases are a match to TRBD2. Germline loops: CDR1 DFQATT, CDR2 SNEGSKA (reference sequence). Trimming cost V 1 base and J 0 bases; bases outside gene matches: 8. This CDR3 has 17 amino acids. CDR3 sequence: CSARGVQTSGSSYEQYF. CDR3 nucleotides: TGCAGTGCTAGAGGAGTTCAAACTAGCGGGAGCTCCTACGAGCAGTACTTC.

V and J are TRBV9 and TRBJ1-2; D remains unclear. CDR1 and CDR2 (germline): SGDLS, YYNGEE. V was cut by 5 bases and J by 0 bases, with 8 bases left in between. The CDR3 contains 13 residues. CDR3 sequence (DNA): TGTGCCAGCAGGTCACGAACTAACTATGGCTACACCTTC. Translated: CASRSRTNYGYTF.

The rearrangement uses TRBV15 and TRBJ2-3; perhaps TRBD2 as D (5 bases). This CDR3 is 16 amino acids long. Deletions cut 5 bases from V and 0 bases from J, with 15 bases between. The V gene's germline CDR1 is LNHNV and CDR2 YYDKDF (reference sequence). The CDR3 bases are TGTGCCACCAGCCAGAACCCTAGCCTCAGCACAGATACGCAGTATTTT. The encoded protein is CATSQNPSLSTDTQYF.

CDR3 sequence reads: CASLISGTDTQYF. CDR3 bases: TGTGCCAGCCTGATCTCTGGCACAGATACGCAGTATTTT. J is TRBJ2-3 and V is TRBV7-9; no firm D call. V shed 8 bases and J shed 1 base, with 10 bases lying between them. The CDR3 spans 13 residues. Germline loops: CDR1 SEHNR, CDR2 FQNEAQ (reference sequence).

This clonotype showed up just a few times. This chain uses TRBV4-3 with TRBJ1-2; D remains unclear. Germline V CDR1 and CDR2: LGHNA, YSLEER. V was clipped by 1 base and J by 0 bases, with 12 bases between them. CDR3 size: 16 residues. The CDR3 DNA follows: TGCGCCAGCAGCCAAGGTAGACGGTTGACTAACTATGGCTACACCTTC. This gives the protein CASSQGRRLTNYGYTF.

The chain uses TRBV12-3 or TRBV12-4 and TRBJ2-1; D gene unclear. The CDR3 extends over 13 amino acids. Trimming took off 5 bases at V and 8 bases at J, with 13 bases between the two ends. CDR3 nucleotide sequence: TGTGCCAGCAGTACGCATCTTATGGATGAGCAGTTCTTC. This encodes CASSTHLMDEQFF.

J is TRBJ2-1 and V is TRBV20-1; 8 bases line up with TRBD1. Germline V gives CDR1 DFQATT, CDR2 SNEGSKA (reference sequence). The J segment lost 8 bases and the V segment lost 6 bases, leaving 3 bases of the junction unmatched. There are 11 residues in the CDR3. The CDR3 reads CSAMTGDEQFF. CDR3 sequence (DNA): TGCAGTGCCATGACAGGGGATGAGCAGTTCTTC.